The 22 T cell receptor beta chains below all came from one sample that was sequenced in a study of neurological immune-mediated disorders. TCRdb passed the 5' RACE reads through MiXCR, listing each CDR3 protein once. In the table there are around 13,000 distinct CDR3 sequences, about 10% of which are singletons. The sample consisted of PBMCs. Receptors originate from a middle-aged woman in good health.

This clonotype was seen ten or more times. This rearrangement joins TRBV3-1 to TRBJ1-1; D remains unclear. Germline V CDR1 and CDR2: LGHDT, YNNKEL (reference sequence). Trimming shortened V by 4 bases and J by 0 bases, and 12 bases separated the two germline ends. The CDR3 runs 15 residues. The CDR3 spells CASSPPEKVNTEAFF. The CDR3 region has the DNA TGTGCCAGCAGCCCACCGGAGAAGGTGAACACTGAAGCTTTCTTT.

This clonotype was counted ten times or more. The chain combines TRBV18 with TRBJ2-1; 9 nucleotides line up with TRBD1. With V trimmed by 4 bases and J by 9 bases, 13 bases remained unmatched. Germline lookup yields CDR1 KGHSH and CDR2 LQKENI. CDR3 length equals 16 residues. The CDR3 here is CASSLTGTGNMGEQFF. The CDR3 region has the DNA TGTGCCAGCTCACTAACCGGGACAGGGAATATGGGTGAGCAGTTCTTC.

This clonotype showed up many times. The chain combines TRBV20-1 with TRBJ2-3; D is possibly TRBD2 (6 bases). The CDR3 consists of 16 residues. Trimming took 0 bases from V and 4 from J, leaving 17 bases between them. Germline V gene data show CDR1 as DFQATT and CDR2 as SNEGSKA (reference sequence). In DNA, the CDR3 is TGCAGTGCTAGAGATCTTCCGGACTACCTTCCAGATACGCAGTATTTT. It translates to CSARDLPDYLPDTQYF.

This clonotype occurred many times. This chain links TRBV20-1 with TRBJ1-5, with 8 bases fitting TRBD1. V shed 4 bases and J 2 bases; nucleotides not matched to a gene: 7. Germline CDR1 is DFQATT and CDR2 is SNEGSKA (reference sequence). CDR3 length: 15 amino acids. The CDR3 protein is CSAIQGAYGNQPQHF. Here the CDR3 DNA reads TGCAGTGCTATTCAGGGGGCTTATGGCAATCAGCCCCAGCATTTT.

The table lists this clonotype with many counts. The chain has TRBV5-1 and TRBJ2-5; weak D call: TRBD2 (6 bases). CDR1 is SGHRS and CDR2 is YFSETQ in the germline V gene. Trimming left V 1 base short and J 5 bases short, with 21 bases between. The CDR3 runs to 17 residues. The CDR3 spells CASSLKGLALYTETQYF. In DNA form, the CDR3 reads TGCGCCAGCAGCTTGAAAGGGCTAGCGTTATACACGGAGACCCAGTACTTC.

This clonotype was seen ten or more times. The chain is built from TRBV6-5 and TRBJ1-6, with D possibly matching TRBD1 (5 bases). CDR3 size: 13 residues. Germline-derived CDR1 and CDR2 are MNHEY and SVGAGI. V lost 8 bases and J lost 9, with 14 bases in between. CDR3 DNA: TGTGCCAGCTCCAGGGAACGTGGTTCACCCCTCCACTTT. As protein: CASSRERGSPLHF.

The chain carries TRBV20-1 and TRBJ2-2; tentatively, D is TRBD1 (6 bases). V was trimmed by 5 bases and J by 7 bases, leaving 17 bases between them. The length of the CDR3 is 14 residues. The germline CDR1 and CDR2 sequences are DFQATT and SNEGSKA (reference sequence). This chain's CDR3 is CSALDRRVVGELFF. The CDR3 DNA reads TGCAGTGCTCTCGACAGGCGGGTTGTCGGGGAGCTGTTTTTT.

This clonotype was seen repeatedly, ten times or more. The chain couples TRBV14 to TRBJ2-4, with D maybe TRBD2 (6 bases). The CDR3 runs to 13 residues. V was cut by 0 bases and J by 14 bases, with 14 bases left in between. The V gene's germline CDR1 is SGHDN and CDR2 FVKESK. CDR3 region: CASSQDSGARKYF. CDR3 coding DNA: TGTGCCAGCAGCCAAGATTCGGGAGCACGAAAGTACTTC.

This clonotype was counted ten times or more. The gene calls are TRBV7-9 and TRBJ1-2; the match to TRBD1 covers 11 bases. CDR3 length: 15 residues. Trimming removed 8 bases from V and 3 bases from J; junction bases left unmatched: 8. In germline, CDR1 is SEHNR, CDR2 FQNEAQ (reference sequence). In nucleotides, the CDR3 is TGTGCCAGCGGGAGGGACAGGGGGTCGTACTATGGCTACACCTTC. This sequence encodes CASGRDRGSYYGYTF. The complete variable domain, with remaining parts taken from reference TRBV7-9 and TRBJ1-2, reads DTGVSQNPRHKITKRGQNVTFRCDPISEHNRLYWYRQTLGQGPEFLTYFQNEAQLEKSRLLSDRFSAERPKGSFSTLEIQRTEQGDSAMYLCASGRDRGSYYGYTFGSGTRLTVV.

This chain links TRBV28 with TRBJ2-7; D not resolved. The CDR3 extends over 13 amino acids. Trimming pared 7 bases from V and 0 bases from J, leaving 10 bases between. Germline values: CDR1 MDHEN, CDR2 SYDVKM. The CDR3 reads CASMSFLSYEQYF. The CDR3 nucleotides are TGTGCCAGCATGAGCTTTCTCTCCTACGAGCAGTACTTC.

This clonotype was picked up many times. The chain carries TRBV7-9 and TRBJ2-3, with unresolved D. V was cut by 4 bases and J by 5 bases, with 10 bases left in between. Germline loops: CDR1 SEHNR, CDR2 FQNEAQ (reference sequence). There are 13 residues in the CDR3. CDR3 nucleotides: TGTGCCAGCAGCTCGGCGCGGTTAGATACGCAGTATTTT. It is translated as CASSSARLDTQYF.

This clonotype was picked up many times. CDR3 nucleotides: TGTGCCAACCCGGGGGGGCACGTCGGCAGGAATGAGCAGTTCTTC. Amino acids: CANPGGHVGRNEQFF. This chain connects TRBV12-3 or TRBV12-4 to TRBJ2-1; TRBD2 aligns across 8 bases. J lost 7 bases, V lost 10 bases, and 15 bases had no gene match. The CDR3 runs 15 residues.

This clonotype has a count of ten or more. The genes are TRBV4-1 and TRBJ2-2; D may match TRBD1 or TRBD2 (5 bases each). Germline V gives CDR1 MGHRA, CDR2 YSYEKL. The CDR3 runs 13 residues. With 3 bases removed from V and 8 bases from J, the gap between germline ends came to 10 bases. Here the CDR3 DNA reads TGCGCCAGCAGCCATAGTTGGGGGGGGGAGCTGTTTTTT. Translated, it gives CASSHSWGGELFF.

This clonotype was detected many times. This CDR3 is CASSFGDGYTF. The CDR3 DNA sequence: TGTGCCAGCAGTTTCGGGGATGGCTACACCTTC. The chain has TRBV12-3 or TRBV12-4 and TRBJ1-2; no reliable D call. CDR3 length equals 11 residues. Trimming removed 3 bases from V and 6 bases from J, with 5 bases in between.

This clonotype was seen at least ten times. The genes are TRBV7-2 and TRBJ2-2, with unresolved D. In germline, CDR1 is SGHTA, CDR2 FQGNSA. This CDR3 contains 13 residues. V was trimmed by 2 bases and J by 5 bases, leaving 6 bases between them. The CDR3 coding sequence is TGTGCCAGCAGCTTAAAAGGGACCGGGGAGCTGTTTTTT. This sequence encodes CASSLKGTGELFF.

This clonotype has a count of ten or more. The CDR3 loop is CASSDPDTEAFF. The CDR3 nucleotides are TGCGCCAGCAGTGACCCGGACACTGAAGCTTTCTTT. The V call is TRBV10-1, the J call TRBJ1-1; D is undetermined. V was clipped by 3 bases and J by 3 bases, with 5 bases between them. The V gene's germline CDR1 is WNHNN and CDR2 SYGVQD (reference sequence). The CDR3 loop spans 12 amino acids.

This clonotype appeared many times. The chain links TRBV28 to TRBJ2-1; D not resolved. CDR1 and CDR2 from the germline V gene are MDHEN and SYDVKM. V shed 3 bases and J shed 8 bases, with 2 bases lying between them. This CDR3 spans 10 amino acids. The CDR3, as DNA: TGTGCCAGCAGTTTCCATGAGCAGTTCTTC. Its translation: CASSFHEQFF.

V and J are TRBV27 and TRBJ2-1; D is uncertain. Matching the DNA end better, TRBJ2-7 makes the J call doubtful. The CDR3 runs 16 residues. CDR1 and CDR2 (germline): MNHEY, SMNVEV (reference sequence). CDR3 bases: TGTGCCAGCAGTCAATCCCGTGGGGTCCTATCCTACGAGCAGTACTTC. Its translation is CASSQSRGVLSYEQYF.

J is TRBJ2-2 and V is TRBV6-5, with no clear D. The CDR3 consists of 16 residues. Germline CDR1 reads MNHEY; CDR2 reads SVGAGI. Trimming took 5 bases from V and 0 from J, leaving 13 bases between them. The CDR3 DNA reads as TGTGCCAGCAGTCACACCGTGGAAGCGAACACCGGGGAGCTGTTTTTT. Translating it yields CASSHTVEANTGELFF.

V and J are TRBV12-3 or TRBV12-4 and TRBJ2-7, with 7 bases identical to TRBD1. With V trimmed by 3 bases and J by 2 bases, 7 bases remained unmatched. This CDR3 has 15 residues. The CDR3 spells CASSFSGDRPYEQYF. CDR3 in DNA: TGTGCCAGCAGTTTTTCTGGGGACAGACCCTACGAGCAGTACTTC.

The V and J genes are TRBV20-1 and TRBJ2-7; no clear D. Deletions cut 6 bases from V and 10 bases from J, with 22 bases between. Germline lookup yields CDR1 DFQATT and CDR2 SNEGSKA (reference sequence). The CDR3 covers 13 residues. The CDR3 loop reads CSARSQTTLHQYF. The DNA for the CDR3 is TGCAGTGCCCGGTCCCAAACCACCCTACACCAGTACTTC.

This clonotype was observed at least ten times. The rearrangement links TRBV7-8 to TRBJ2-5; the match to TRBD2 covers 10 bases. Trimming removed 5 bases from V and 4 bases from J; junction bases left unmatched: 1. The CDR3 covers 13 residues. Germline V CDR1 and CDR2: SGHVS, FQNEAQ. The CDR3: CASSASGGETQYF. As DNA, the CDR3 is TGTGCCAGCAGCGCTAGCGGGGGAGAGACCCAGTACTTC.